The 31 T cell receptor beta chains given below trace back to one sample, sequenced in a study of blood T cell repertoires in COVID-19. Clones were sequenced by immunoSEQ multiplex PCR, and TCRdb holds only the in-frame ones, with some missing. The data contain about 54,000 clones, over 80% of them seen just once; the ten biggest clones take up roughly 3.7%. Sequenced input: peripheral blood. These receptors were obtained from a man aged 35 to 55 with COVID-19, enrolled during active disease.

The J gene is TRBJ1-4, the V gene TRBV7-9, with TRBD1 identical over 11 bases. Germline values: CDR1 SEHNR, CDR2 FQNEAQ (reference sequence). This CDR3 is built from 17 residues. V trimming: 5 bases; J trimming: 5 bases; junction bases outside the gene matches: 10. The CDR3 loop is CASSRGQGVFANEKLFF. CDR3 bases: TGTGCCAGCAGCCGGGGACAGGGGGTATTTGCGAATGAAAAACTGTTTTTT.

In regard to this clone: This sample also contains other DNA sequences that code for the same CDR3. V gene TRBV5-1 combines with J gene TRBJ2-1, with D perhaps matching TRBD2 (5 bases). Germline V gene sequence: CDR1 SGHRS, CDR2 YFSETQ. The V and J ends lost 0 bases and 6 bases respectively, with 13 bases between them. CDR3 length equals 15 residues. DNA for the CDR3: TGCGCCAGCAGCTTGGTGGCTAGTGGGAGCAATGAGCAGTTCTTC. Its translation is CASSLVASGSNEQFF.

The J gene is TRBJ1-2, the V gene TRBV18; D gene unclear. V dropped 3 bases and J dropped 3 bases, with 11 bases sitting between them. The CDR3 is made up of 14 amino acids. In germline, CDR1 is KGHSH, CDR2 LQKENI. CDR3 in DNA: TGTGCCAGCTCACCTAGGAGGGAGGACTATGGCTACACCTTC. Its protein product is CASSPRREDYGYTF.

This chain connects TRBV6-5 to TRBJ1-1; possible D gene TRBD1, 5 bases. CDR1 is MNHEY, CDR2 SVGAGI, per germline. V lost 6 bases and J lost 4, with 15 bases in between. This CDR3 region has 14 residues. In DNA form, the CDR3 reads TGTGCCAGCAGGCCAGCAGGGAGGAGCACTGAAGCTTTCTTT. Translating gives CASRPAGRSTEAFF.

The rearrangement uses TRBV20-1 and TRBJ1-1, with a tentative D call TRBD1 (5 bases). The CDR3 has 13 amino acids. The germline V gene encodes CDR1 DFQATT and CDR2 SNEGSKA (reference sequence). V dropped 3 bases and J dropped 1 base, with 9 bases sitting between them. CDR3 DNA sequence: TGCAGTGCTAGTGGTGGGGCGAACACTGAAGCTTTCTTT. Its translation: CSASGGANTEAFF.

The chain couples TRBV27 to TRBJ2-5, with 9 positions matching TRBD2. The CDR3 totals 13 residues. The trim removed 5 bases at V and 6 bases at J, leaving 4 bases unmatched. The germline V gene encodes CDR1 MNHEY and CDR2 SMNVEV (reference sequence). CDR3 in amino acids: CASSGTSKKTQYF. DNA for the CDR3: TGTGCCAGCAGTGGGACTAGCAAAAAGACCCAGTACTTC.

In nucleotides, the CDR3 is TGCAGCGTTGAGGGGGGGGCGAACTATGGCTACACCTTC. Translation gives CSVEGGANYGYTF. This chain joins TRBV29-1 and TRBJ1-2; D might be TRBD1 (6 bases). Germline CDR1 and CDR2: SQVTM and ANQGSEA. V was trimmed by 3 bases and J by 2 bases, leaving 10 bases between them. This CDR3 contains 13 residues.

The V call is TRBV11-2, the J call TRBJ2-7, with TRBD1 matching over 9 bases. CDR3 length equals 16 residues. CDR1 is SGHAT, CDR2 FQNNGV, per germline. Trimming removed 5 bases from V and 3 bases from J; junction bases left unmatched: 11. Here the CDR3 DNA reads TGTGCCAGCAGCCCGGGATTGGGGACAGGGATCTACGAGCAGTACTTC. Its protein product is CASSPGLGTGIYEQYF.

This clone turned up a few times. J is TRBJ2-4 and V is TRBV7-9; TRBD2 agrees at 15 bases. V was pared by 6 bases and J by 12 bases, with 21 bases of the junction left unmatched. The germline CDR1 and CDR2 sequences are SEHNR and FQNEAQ (reference sequence). The CDR3 consists of 19 residues. CDR3 nucleotides: TGTGCCAGCAGACATACCCCTTGGACTAGCGGGGGGGAAAAAATTTGTCAGTACTTC. Its translation: CASRHTPWTSGGEKICQYF.

This clone was detected only once. V and J are TRBV5-4 and TRBJ2-3; TRBD1 matches 7 bases. The CDR3 sequence is 15 residues long. The germline CDR1 and CDR2 sequences are SGHNT and YYREEE (reference sequence). After removal of 6 bases from V and 1 base from J, the junction contained 8 bases not matched to a gene. CDR3 coding DNA: TGTGCCAGCAACATACGGACAGGCGGCACAGATACGCAGTATTTT. Its translation: CASNIRTGGTDTQYF.

The rearrangement uses TRBV24-1 and TRBJ1-2; the D is unclear. Germline V lookup: CDR1 KGHDR, CDR2 SFDVKD. Trimming removed 2 bases at V and 8 bases at J, with 14 bases between. CDR3 length: 14 amino acids. The CDR3 reads CATSDSGSTGGYTF. The CDR3 coding sequence is TGTGCCACCAGTGATTCGGGATCCACGGGAGGCTACACCTTC.

This clone was seen a handful of times. The J gene is TRBJ2-7, the V gene TRBV5-4; TRBD1 matches at 9 bases. CDR1 and CDR2 (germline): SGHNT, YYREEE (reference sequence). Losses at the gene ends were 4 bases for V and 0 bases for J; bases not matched to a gene: 5. The CDR3 length is 15 residues. In DNA, the CDR3 is TGTGCCAGCAGCCGGACAGGGGATAGCTCCTACGAGCAGTACTTC. Amino acids: CASSRTGDSSYEQYF.

This clone was found a few times. The chain employs TRBV6-4 and TRBJ1-3; D is unresolved. Germline V gene lookup returns CDR1 MRHNA and CDR2 SNTAGT. This CDR3 comprises 14 residues. The ends were cut back, 5 bases at V and 0 bases at J, with 8 bases in the middle. The DNA for the CDR3 is TGTGCCAGCAGTTCGGTATTCTCTGGAAACACCATATATTTT. Amino acids: CASSSVFSGNTIYF.

The V and J genes are TRBV30 and TRBJ1-3, with a possible D match to TRBD1 (6 bases). The CDR3 covers 13 residues. The V end lost 1 base, the J end lost 6 bases, and 10 bases lay between the germline ends. The germline CDR1 and CDR2 sequences are GTSNPN and SVGIG (reference sequence). The CDR3 here is CAWSETGKNTIYF. The CDR3 nucleotides read TGTGCCTGGAGTGAAACAGGGAAAAACACCATATATTTT.

This sequence joins TRBV5-1 and TRBJ1-3, with TRBD1 matching 7 bases. V shed 7 bases, J shed 2 bases, and the junction held 6 bases outside the gene matches. The CDR3 is 14 amino acids. The germline gives CDR1 SGHRS, CDR2 YFSETQ. The CDR3 loop reads CASEGTGAGNTIYF. CDR3 in DNA: TGCGCCAGCGAAGGTACAGGGGCTGGAAACACCATATATTTT.

The chain employs TRBV7-9 and TRBJ2-1, with 13 bases identical to TRBD2. Germline V gene lookup returns CDR1 SEHNR and CDR2 FQNEAQ (reference sequence). The ends lost 5 bases at V and 9 bases at J; junction bases unmatched: 7. CDR3 length: 15 residues. In nucleotides, the CDR3 is TGTGCCAGCAGCATAACTAGCGGGGGGGCCGGTGAGCAGTTCTTC. Translated: CASSITSGGAGEQFF.

The chain combines TRBV7-9 with TRBJ2-5, with 9 bases lining up with TRBD2. The trim removed 2 bases at V and 1 base at J, leaving 2 bases unmatched. The germline gives CDR1 SEHNR, CDR2 FQNEAQ (reference sequence). The CDR3 length is 15 residues. The CDR3 sequence: CASSLPRGGQETQYF. The DNA of the CDR3 is TGTGCCAGCAGCTTACCGCGGGGGGGCCAAGAGACCCAGTACTTC.

J is TRBJ1-6 and V is TRBV27; D remains unclear. The CDR3 totals 17 residues. CDR1 MNHEY and CDR2 SMNVEV come from the germline V gene (reference sequence). V lost 6 bases and J 3 bases, leaving 18 bases between the germline ends. In nucleotides, the CDR3 is TGTGCCAGCAGCCTATCTCTTATAGATCACTATAATTCACCCCTCCACTTT. Translating it yields CASSLSLIDHYNSPLHF.

The rearrangement uses TRBV30 and TRBJ1-5; D is unclear. Germline CDR1 is GTSNPN and CDR2 is SVGIG (reference sequence). V lost 0 bases to trimming and J lost 3 bases, with 9 bases between them. This CDR3 comprises 14 residues. DNA of the CDR3: TGTGCCTGGAGTGTAAGCCTCAACAATCAGCCCCAGCATTTT. Its translation: CAWSVSLNNQPQHF.

This clone was detected only a few times. J is TRBJ1-2 and V is TRBV6-5, with D uncertain. The V gene lost 6 bases and the J gene lost 5 bases, with 13 bases spanning the gap. This CDR3 has 13 amino acids. Germline loops: CDR1 MNHEY, CDR2 SVGAGI. CDR3 nucleotide sequence: TGTGCCAGCAGACCTTCTTGGCAGTATGGCTACACCTTC. Its translation is CASRPSWQYGYTF.

This sequence joins TRBV28 and TRBJ1-1; 11 bases align to TRBD1. Germline CDR1 and CDR2: MDHEN and SYDVKM. The CDR3 consists of 13 residues. Here the CDR3 reads CAIEGTGGTEAFF. CDR3 DNA: TGTGCTATTGAGGGGACAGGGGGGACTGAAGCTTTCTTT.

The chain combines TRBV7-2 with TRBJ2-3; weak D call: TRBD1 (6 bases). The V and J ends lost 2 bases and 0 bases respectively, with 15 bases between them. CDR3 length equals 17 residues. The germline V gene has CDR1 SGHTA and CDR2 FQGNSA. The CDR3 sequence is CASSLYGGLPSTDTQYF. The CDR3 nucleotides read TGTGCCAGCAGCTTATATGGGGGCCTGCCTAGCACAGATACGCAGTATTTT.

The chain recombines TRBV12-3 or TRBV12-4 with TRBJ2-7; D is perhaps TRBD1 (6 bases). Trimming took 8 bases from V and 3 from J, leaving 11 bases between them. The CDR3 totals 12 residues. The CDR3 DNA is TGTGCCAGCGGCCTAGGGGGCTACGAGCAGTACTTC. As protein: CASGLGGYEQYF.

This chain links TRBV24-1 with TRBJ1-3; 7 bases are a match to TRBD1. The CDR3 is 14 amino acids. Per the germline V gene, CDR1 is KGHDR and CDR2 is SFDVKD. V dropped 8 bases and J dropped 2; count of bases not matched to a gene: 5. This CDR3 is CATTTGVPGNTIYF. In nucleotides, the CDR3 is TGTGCCACCACCACAGGGGTGCCTGGAAACACCATATATTTT.

The CDR3 nucleotides read TGTGCCAGCAGTAGAAGCGGGACAGGGCAAGAGACCCAGTACTTC. It is translated as CASSRSGTGQETQYF. The rearrangement joins TRBV6-5 to TRBJ2-5; TRBD1 aligns across 9 bases. From germline, CDR1 is MNHEY and CDR2 SVGAGI. The CDR3 runs 15 residues. The V gene end was trimmed by 5 bases and the J gene end by 2 bases; junction bases not matched to a gene: 6.

This clone came up once. The V and J genes are TRBV19 and TRBJ1-5; 7 bases are shared with TRBD1. Trimming removed 6 bases from V and 0 bases from J; junction bases left unmatched: 8. Germline V CDR1 and CDR2: LNHDA, SQIVND (reference sequence). The CDR3 has 16 amino acids. Written as DNA, the CDR3 is TGTGCCAGTAGGAAGGGACAGTTAGATAGCAATCAGCCCCAGCATTTT. It encodes CASRKGQLDSNQPQHF.

The rearrangement uses TRBV4-1 and TRBJ1-4; 12 bases are shared with TRBD1. This CDR3 region has 17 residues. Germline lookup yields CDR1 MGHRA and CDR2 YSYEKL. The V segment lost 0 bases and the J segment 8 bases; nucleotides outside the gene matches: 7. The CDR3 region has the DNA TGCGCCAGCAGCCAAGAGGGACAGGGGGCGCGAGGGGAAAAACTGTTTTTT. Amino acids: CASSQEGQGARGEKLFF.

This rearrangement joins TRBV14 to TRBJ2-7; 10 bases are shared with TRBD1. V trimming: 4 bases; J trimming: 5 bases; junction bases outside the gene matches: 8. This CDR3 contains 15 residues. Germline CDR1 SGHDN, CDR2 FVKESK. This chain's CDR3 is CASSPWGQGKDEQYF. The CDR3 bases are TGTGCCAGCAGCCCCTGGGGACAGGGGAAGGACGAGCAGTACTTC.

The J gene is TRBJ1-1, the V gene TRBV2; 7 bases match TRBD1. CDR3 length equals 15 residues. CDR1 is SNHLY and CDR2 is FYNNEI in the germline V gene. The V segment lost 5 bases and the J segment 0 bases; nucleotides outside the gene matches: 6. CDR3 loop: CASSSRGQLNTEAFF. The DNA for the CDR3 is TGTGCCAGCAGTTCGCGGGGACAGTTGAACACTGAAGCTTTCTTT.

The gene calls are TRBV10-3 and TRBJ2-7; a possible D gene is TRBD1 (5 bases). Germline CDR1 ENHRY, CDR2 SYGVKD. The CDR3 runs to 15 residues. Trimming cost V 6 bases and J 0 bases, with 15 bases left between them. The CDR3 is CAIRTTEFFSYEQYF. In DNA, the CDR3 is TGTGCCATCAGGACGACAGAATTCTTCTCCTACGAGCAGTACTTC.

In DNA, the CDR3 is TGTGCCAGCAGGCCCGGGACAGCGGCACAGCCCCAGCATTTT. Its protein is CASRPGTAAQPQHF. The V and J genes are TRBV2 and TRBJ1-5, with 7 bases aligning to TRBD1. Unmatched junction bases numbered 9, after V lost 6 bases and J lost 7 bases. CDR3 length equals 14 residues. The V gene's germline CDR1 is SNHLY and CDR2 FYNNEI.